Below are 22 T cell receptor beta chains sequenced from a single sample in a study of breast tumors, draining lymph nodes, adjacent tissues. Axillary draining lymph nodes of breast cancer patients supplied the node samples. TCRdb reprocessed the multiplex PCR reads with MiXCR, giving one entry per CDR3 protein. The data contain 290,000 or so distinct CDR3 sequences, roughly 30% of them singletons. The material sequenced was axillary lymph node tissue. The receptors shown here come from a female donor with breast cancer. Some clones in this sample may be carry-over from other donors' samples.

As for this clonotype: A much larger clone lies one base from this, so it may be a read error. This chain uses TRBV6-5 with TRBJ2-7; TRBD2 is a possible D gene (5 bases). This CDR3 spans 13 amino acids. Germline CDR1 MNHEY, CDR2 SVGAGI. CDR3 amino acids: CASSDSSGREQYF. CDR3 nucleotide sequence: TGTGCCAGCAGTGACTCCAGCGGTCGGGAGCAGTACTTC.

This clonotype was picked up a small number of times. CDR3 DNA sequence: TGTGCCAGCAGTTACAACCCGGGACACCCAGTAGCGGCGCCCCTAGCCTACGAGCAGTACTTC. Translation: CASSYNPGHPVAAPLAYEQYF. This chain joins TRBV6-5 and TRBJ2-7; D may match TRBD1 or TRBD2 (6 bases each). With 2 bases removed from V and 2 bases from J, the gap between germline ends came to 31 bases. Germline V gene sequence: CDR1 MNHEY, CDR2 SVGAGI. This CDR3 spans 21 amino acids.

Comment on this clonotype: A much more abundant neighbour one base away suggests this may be a read error. The genes are TRBV5-4 and TRBJ2-1, with a weak D call TRBD1 (6 bases). The CDR3 runs to 13 residues. Germline loops: CDR1 SGHNT, CDR2 YYREEE (reference sequence). CDR3 sequence (DNA): TGTGCCAGCAGCCTTAGGGGGTACAATGAGCAGCTCTTC. Translated: CASSLRGYNEQLF.

Of note for this clonotype: A much bigger clone sits one base away, suggesting this may be a read error. The V gene is TRBV20-1, the J gene TRBJ2-1; TRBD2 matches 12 bases. The CDR3 covers 16 residues. With 5 bases clipped from V and 5 bases from J, the junction kept 10 bases outside the gene matches. The germline V gene has CDR1 DFQATT and CDR2 SNEGSKA (reference sequence). CDR3 DNA: TGCAGTGCTGGCACGACTAGCGGGAGAGCCGACAATGAGCAGTTCTTC. Protein sequence: CSAGTTSGRADNEQFF.

There are many counts of this clonotype. The gene calls are TRBV29-1 and TRBJ2-7; 10 bases fit TRBD1. Germline trimming cut 1 base from V and 4 bases from J; bases unmatched to any gene: 1. The CDR3 extends over 13 amino acids. CDR1 is SQVTM and CDR2 is ANQGSEA in the germline V gene. CDR3 DNA sequence: TGCAGCGTTGAAGGGACAGGGGGGTACGAGCAGTACTTC. Encoded protein: CSVEGTGGYEQYF.

This clonotype was recorded many times. In DNA form, the CDR3 reads TGTGCCAGTAGTTCCAGCCTAGTAACAGATACGCAGTATTTT. Protein sequence: CASSSSLVTDTQYF. The chain recombines TRBV19 with TRBJ2-3, with D unclear. Trimming shortened V by 5 bases and J by 3 bases, and 12 bases separated the two germline ends. The CDR3 sequence is 14 residues long. The germline V gene encodes CDR1 LNHDA and CDR2 SQIVND (reference sequence).

The rearrangement uses TRBV5-1 and TRBJ1-1; D unresolved. The CDR3 is made up of 14 amino acids. Per the germline V gene, CDR1 is SGHRS and CDR2 is YFSETQ. Trimming left V 4 bases short and J 8 bases short, with 18 bases between. The CDR3 coding sequence is TGCGCCAGCAGCACCACCCCGGGGAGCCCCGAAGCTTTCTTT. It translates to CASSTTPGSPEAFF.

This clonotype was seen many times. CDR3 nucleotides: TGTGCCAGTAGTCGACAGGGGGCGAAGCCCCAGCATTTT. Translation: CASSRQGAKPQHF. The chain couples TRBV19 to TRBJ1-5, with 10 bases that match TRBD1. The CDR3 is 13 residues long. V lost 5 bases to trimming and J lost 8 bases; unmatched junction nucleotides: 3. Germline V CDR1 and CDR2: LNHDA, SQIVND (reference sequence).

This clonotype is a singleton in its sample. This may be a read error: a much more frequent sequence differs by one nucleotide. The V and J genes are TRBV20-1 and TRBJ2-5; 11 nucleotides match TRBD2. The CDR3 loop spans 17 amino acids. Trimming removed 5 bases from V and 5 bases from J; junction bases left unmatched: 16. CDR1 and CDR2 from the germline V gene are DFQATT and SNEGSKA (reference sequence). The CDR3 sequence is CSARSGGLAAGPETQYF. The CDR3, as DNA: TGCAGTGCTCGCAGTGGGGGACTAGCGGCAGGGCCCGAGACCCAGTACTTC.

This clonotype was observed at least ten times. This rearrangement joins TRBV19 to TRBJ2-7; 7 nucleotides line up with TRBD1. The J segment lost 0 bases and the V segment lost 4 bases, leaving 6 bases of the junction unmatched. Germline V gene lookup returns CDR1 LNHDA and CDR2 SQIVND (reference sequence). CDR3 length: 15 amino acids. CDR3 region: CASSTNRGSSYEQYF. In DNA, the CDR3 is TGTGCCAGTAGTACAAACAGGGGCTCCTCCTACGAGCAGTACTTC.

Points on this clonotype: A much more abundant neighbour one base away suggests this may be a read error. No conserved phenylalanine or tryptophan is present at the end of the CDR3, so a read error is the likely explanation. J is TRBJ2-5 and V is TRBV24-1; 14 nucleotides line up with TRBD2. V lost 4 bases, J lost 4 bases, and 10 bases stayed unmatched. This CDR3 is built from 18 residues. Germline V gene data show CDR1 as KGHDR and CDR2 as SFDVKD. The CDR3 spells CATSEREMGLAGAETQYL. The CDR3 DNA follows: TGTGCCACCAGTGAACGTGAAATGGGACTAGCGGGAGCAGAGACCCAGTACCTC.

This clonotype has at least ten counts. The J gene is TRBJ1-3, the V gene TRBV4-1, with 7 bases aligning to TRBD1. J gave up 2 bases and V 1 base, and 5 bases lay outside the gene matches. There are 16 residues in the CDR3. Germline lookup yields CDR1 MGHRA and CDR2 YSYEKL. The CDR3 spells CASSQGETGAGNTIYF. The DNA for the CDR3 is TGCGCCAGCAGCCAAGGAGAAACAGGGGCTGGAAACACCATATATTTT.

This clonotype was seen once. V is TRBV19 and J is TRBJ1-1; 9 bases are a match to TRBD1. V dropped 6 bases and J dropped 3; count of bases not matched to a gene: 11. The germline CDR1 and CDR2 sequences are LNHDA and SQIVND (reference sequence). The CDR3 has 16 amino acids. Here the CDR3 DNA reads TGTGCCAGTAGGGGGACAGGGAGTAGAATGGACACTGAAGCTTTCTTT. This translates into CASRGTGSRMDTEAFF.

Points on this clonotype: This may be a read error, as it is one base from a much larger clone. The conserved phenylalanine or tryptophan normally closing the CDR3 is absent here, so this likely arose from a read error. The chain links TRBV14 to TRBJ2-1; D gene uncertain. From germline, CDR1 is SGHDN and CDR2 FVKESK. CDR3 length equals 16 residues. With 1 base removed from V and 4 bases from J, the gap between germline ends came to 14 bases. This CDR3 reads CASSQVGIGVYNEQFS. The CDR3 nucleotides are TGTGCCAGCAGCCAAGTAGGGATAGGAGTGTACAATGAGCAGTTCTCC.

With respect to this clonotype: A much larger clone lies a single base off, so this may be a read error. This rearrangement joins TRBV11-2 to TRBJ2-7; 9 nucleotides line up with TRBD1. The junction had 20 bases not matched to a gene; V was cut back by 3 bases and J by 8 bases. The CDR3 runs 18 residues. The V gene's germline CDR1 is SGHAT and CDR2 FQNNGV. The DNA for the CDR3 is TGTGCCAGCAGCTTCCCTGCTGCCGCGGACAGGGGTGAGGAACAGCAGTACTTC. This translates into CASSFPAAADRGEEQQYF. The variable domain in full, completed from reference TRBV11-2 and TRBJ2-7, reads EAGVAQSPRYKIIEKRQSVAFWCNPISGHATLYWYQQILGQGPKLLIQFQNNGVVDDSQLPKDRFSAERLKGVDSTLKIQPAKLEDSAVYLCASSFPAAADRGEEQQYFGPGTRLTVT.

On this clonotype: At one end the junction does not follow the germline gene, possibly because of a read error. This chain connects TRBV6-4 to TRBJ2-1, with D perhaps given as TRBD1 or TRBD2 (5 bases each). Per germline, CDR1 MRHNA and CDR2 SNTAGT. The CDR3 runs 16 residues. The CDR3 DNA reads as TGTGCCAGCGGTGACTCTGGGGGAGCTCGGTACAATGAGCAGTTCTTC. This encodes CASGDSGGARYNEQFF.

By proportion, this clonotype is medium-sized. V is TRBV10-2 and J is TRBJ1-2; the D is unclear. This CDR3 spans 11 amino acids. In germline, CDR1 is WSHSY, CDR2 SAAADI. V was cut by 2 bases and J by 5 bases, with 3 bases left in between. Here the CDR3 DNA reads TGCGCCAGCAGTGAGGGGTATGGCTACACCTTC. Translation: CASSEGYGYTF.

Note on this clonotype: A much larger clone sits a single nucleotide away, making a read error possible. The chain combines TRBV5-1 with TRBJ1-3; D gene unclear. Per the germline V gene, CDR1 is SGHRS and CDR2 is YFSETQ. Trimming took off 3 bases at V and 2 bases at J, with 9 bases between the two ends. The CDR3 has 14 amino acids. The CDR3 region has the DNA TGCGCCAGCAGCTCGGGGAACCCTGGAAACACCATATATTTT. Protein product: CASSSGNPGNTIYF.

This clonotype was seen many times. J is TRBJ2-3 and V is TRBV19; 7 nucleotides line up with TRBD2. The J segment lost 4 bases and the V segment lost 4 bases, leaving 8 bases of the junction unmatched. Germline loops: CDR1 LNHDA, CDR2 SQIVND (reference sequence). This CDR3 contains 15 residues. The CDR3 sequence is CASSKKRDASDTQYF. DNA for the CDR3: TGTGCCAGTAGTAAAAAGCGGGACGCCTCAGATACGCAGTATTTT.

This clonotype was counted at least ten times. The chain couples TRBV4-3 to TRBJ1-5; a possible D gene is TRBD1 (5 bases). V gave up 5 bases and J gave up 3 bases, with 14 bases separating them. The CDR3 length is 15 residues. Germline-derived CDR1 and CDR2 are LGHNA and YSLEER. The CDR3 DNA sequence: TGCGCCAGCAGCGTAGGGACGAAGCTCAATCAGCCCCAGCATTTT. Encoded protein: CASSVGTKLNQPQHF.

In its sample, this clonotype was seen a few times. The rearrangement links TRBV29-1 to TRBJ1-1, with 7 bases fitting TRBD1. With V trimmed by 4 bases and J by 1 base, 9 bases remained unmatched. Germline assignment: CDR1 SQVTM and CDR2 ANQGSEA. The CDR3 is 15 amino acids. CDR3 bases: TGCAGCGTTGTACCGACAGGGCTGACGAACACTGAAGCTTTCTTT. It codes for CSVVPTGLTNTEAFF.

The chain carries TRBV7-2 and TRBJ2-5; TRBD2 matches at 8 bases. From germline, CDR1 is SGHTA and CDR2 FQGNSA. V was pared by 6 bases and J by 5 bases, with 8 bases of the junction left unmatched. The CDR3 is made up of 14 amino acids. CDR3 sequence reads: CASRGLGAGETQYF. The DNA for the CDR3 is TGTGCCAGCAGGGGACTAGGGGCTGGGGAGACCCAGTACTTC.